This section outlines one T cell receptor (beta chain) sequence together with its context. Trimming shortened V by 4 bases and J by 7 bases, and 19 bases separated the two germline ends. There are 15 residues in the CDR3. The data were taken from a study of blood T cells in healthy people across ages. With a J-beta primer mix and a sample-barcoded 5' primer, a second PCR ran about 7 to 12 cycles. TCRdb processed the 5' RACE reads anew with MiXCR; each CDR3 protein has one entry. This sample has over a million distinct CDR3 sequences; almost 60% occur once, and the top ten carry 6.5% to 8.5%. V and J are TRBV12-3 or TRBV12-4 and TRBJ1-2; D gene uncertain. The receptor was isolated from a man younger than 30 in good health. The material sequenced was blood. The CDR3 DNA sequence: TGTGCCAGCAGTTCCCCGAGACTCCGAGGTGGTGGCTACACCTTC. Translating it yields CASSSPRLRGGGYTF.